The 13 T cell receptor beta chains below all came from one sample that was sequenced in a study of blood T cells in healthy people across ages. PCR was performed a second time for about 7 to 12 cycles using a sample-barcoded 5' primer and a J-beta primer mix. MiXCR, run by TCRdb on the 5' RACE reads, gives a single entry per CDR3 protein. The data contain 1.5 million to 2 million distinct CDR3 sequences, roughly 52% of them seen just once; the ten biggest clones take up roughly 2%. Sequenced material: blood. Receptor source: a middle-aged woman in good health.

The V and J genes are TRBV29-1 and TRBJ2-1, with 9 bases fitting TRBD1. With 5 bases clipped from V and 8 bases from J, the junction kept 7 bases outside the gene matches. This CDR3 spans 13 amino acids. In germline, CDR1 is SQVTM, CDR2 ANQGSEA. The CDR3 sequence: CSVRGTGHDEQFF. The CDR3 DNA sequence: TGCAGCGTTCGGGGGACAGGGCACGATGAGCAGTTCTTC.

The V gene is TRBV20-1, the J gene TRBJ2-7; 7 nucleotides line up with TRBD2. Trimming took 8 bases from V and 2 from J; bases not matched to a gene: 12. Per germline, CDR1 DFQATT and CDR2 SNEGSKA (reference sequence). The CDR3 sequence is 14 residues long. Written as DNA, the CDR3 is TGCAGTCATCAACCGGCGGGGGTGGCCTACGAGCAGTACTTC. The encoded protein is CSHQPAGVAYEQYF.

This chain links TRBV7-2 with TRBJ2-5; D may be TRBD1 (6 bases). The DNA end is a closer match to TRBJ2-7, so the J assignment may be wrong. From germline, CDR1 is SGHTA and CDR2 FQGNSA. This CDR3 spans 16 amino acids. CDR3 loop: CASSLISRQGNYEQYF. The CDR3 nucleotides read TGTGCCAGCAGCTTAATATCCAGGCAGGGGAACTACGAGCAGTACTTC.

The genes are TRBV20-1 and TRBJ2-1; D not resolved. CDR1 DFQATT and CDR2 SNEGSKA come from the germline V gene (reference sequence). V lost 3 bases to trimming and J lost 14 bases, with 17 bases between them. This CDR3 region has 12 residues. The CDR3 DNA reads TGCAGTGCTAGGCTATCTTCCTCCTCCGAGTTCTTC. Protein: CSARLSSSSEFF.

The rearrangement joins TRBV6-2 or TRBV6-3 to TRBJ2-5; D possibly corresponds to TRBD1 (5 bases). The J call could be wrong; TRBJ2-7 is a better fit for the DNA end. This CDR3 has 16 amino acids. Germline CDR1 MNHEY, CDR2 SVGEGT. The CDR3 loop reads CASSYGWATEVYEQYF. Here the CDR3 DNA reads TGTGCCAGCAGTTATGGTTGGGCGACAGAGGTTTACGAGCAGTACTTC.

The rearrangement joins TRBV20-1 to TRBJ2-1, with a weak D call TRBD2 (6 bases). The germline gives CDR1 DFQATT, CDR2 SNEGSKA (reference sequence). Trimming stripped 2 bases from V and 12 bases from J, with 14 bases between. CDR3 length: 12 residues. CDR3 bases: TGCAGTGCTAGAAGGGACTCCCTTTTGCAGTTCTTC. Translating it yields CSARRDSLLQFF.

The chain joins TRBV13 to TRBJ2-5; D is undetermined. The V gene's germline CDR1 is PRHDT and CDR2 FYEKMQ (reference sequence). Deletions cut 4 bases from V and 3 bases from J, with 12 bases between. This CDR3 is built from 14 residues. DNA of the CDR3: TGTGCCAGCAGCTCCTTAACCCCCAAAGAGACCCAGTACTTC. Translating gives CASSSLTPKETQYF.

The chain combines TRBV6-4 with TRBJ2-5; D call uncertain. V lost 11 bases to trimming and J lost 3 bases, with 13 bases between them. Germline CDR1 and CDR2: MRHNA and SNTAGT. This CDR3 spans 12 amino acids. The CDR3 DNA follows: TGTGCCCGGCAGGTCCGGGAAGAGACCCAGTACTTC. Amino acid sequence: CARQVREETQYF.

The chain has TRBV12-3 or TRBV12-4 and TRBJ1-2; 10 bases agree with TRBD1. The junction had 12 bases not matched to a gene; V was cut back by 9 bases and J by 2 bases. This CDR3 has 16 amino acids. The CDR3 is CASPEGTGEGNYGYTF. The CDR3 DNA sequence: TGTGCCAGTCCCGAGGGGACAGGGGAAGGGAACTATGGCTACACCTTC.

The CDR3 region is CASSHDGNDQPQHF. Here the CDR3 DNA reads TGCGCCAGCAGCCACGACGGGAACGATCAGCCCCAGCATTTT. The chain couples TRBV4-1 to TRBJ1-5; the D is unclear. V was shortened by 3 bases and J by 5 bases, with 11 bases between the two germline ends. Germline CDR1 and CDR2: MGHRA and YSYEKL. The CDR3 covers 14 residues.

V is TRBV27 and J is TRBJ2-7; D gene unclear. The germline V gene has CDR1 MNHEY and CDR2 SMNVEV (reference sequence). Trimming left V 5 bases short and J 0 bases short, with 11 bases between. The CDR3 has 14 amino acids. This chain's CDR3 is CASSPRASSYEQYF. The CDR3, as DNA: TGTGCCAGCAGTCCCCGGGCCAGCTCCTACGAGCAGTACTTC.

The gene calls are TRBV11-1 and TRBJ2-3, with 7 bases identical to TRBD1. The junction had 11 bases not matched to a gene; V was cut back by 3 bases and J by 2 bases. The CDR3 extends over 17 amino acids. The germline V gene has CDR1 SGHAT and CDR2 FQDESV (reference sequence). This CDR3 reads CASSFWTGLTDTDTQYF. The CDR3 DNA reads as TGTGCCAGCAGCTTCTGGACAGGCCTAACTGACACAGATACGCAGTATTTT.

This clonotype was found a few times. This chain connects TRBV12-3 or TRBV12-4 to TRBJ2-1; 16 nucleotides agree with TRBD2. The V and J ends lost 6 bases and 3 bases, in that order; junction bases with no gene match: 5. The CDR3 covers 17 residues. The CDR3, as DNA: TGTGCCAGCAGCCGGGGACTAGCGGGGGGGTTCTACAATGAGCAGTTCTTC. Its protein product is CASSRGLAGGFYNEQFF.